The 7 T cell receptor beta chains in this list originate from one sample, sequenced in a study of Ad26.COV2.S vaccination and SARS-CoV-2 variants. Treatment given: some 20 received Ad26.COV2.S at low or high dose, single or two shots; about five received placebo; per-sample allocation not given. It was on day 63 after the first vaccine or placebo injection that samples were taken. Sequencing was performed with immunoSEQ multiplex PCR; in TCRdb, only in-frame clones are kept and a portion is missing. The sample records 440,000 or so clones, 70% to 90% being singletons. This material consisted of peripheral blood, taken in a trial of Ad26.COV2.S vaccine versus placebo. These receptors originate from a person aged 18-60 years who received the Ad26.COV2.S COVID-19 vaccine or a placebo.

CDR3: CASSEGTGVGNTIYF. Here the CDR3 DNA reads TGTGCCAGCAGTGAAGGGACAGGGGTTGGAAACACCATATATTTT. The J gene is TRBJ1-3, the V gene TRBV6-1; TRBD1 aligns across 9 bases. J lost 3 bases, V lost 1 base, and 1 base had no gene match. Germline V gene lookup returns CDR1 MNHNS and CDR2 SASEGT. The CDR3 contains 15 residues.

This sequence joins TRBV28 and TRBJ2-5, with TRBD2 matching 10 bases. Losses at the gene ends were 5 bases for V and 9 bases for J; bases not matched to a gene: 12. The CDR3 is made up of 15 amino acids. Germline CDR1 and CDR2: MDHEN and SYDVKM. CDR3 in DNA: TGTGCCAGCAGTGAACTAGCGGGACTTAGGGCACCCCAGTACTTC. Amino acids: CASSELAGLRAPQYF. The entire variable domain, with the rest obtained from reference TRBV28 and TRBJ2-5, is as follows: DVKVTQSSRYLVKRTGEKVFLECVQDMDHENMFWYRQDPGLGLRLIYFSYDVKMKEKGDIPEGYSVSREKKERFSLILESASTNQTSMYLCASSELAGLRAPQYFGPGTRLLVL.

The rearrangement uses TRBV11-1 and TRBJ2-1, with D perhaps assigned TRBD1 or TRBD2 (7 bases each). The germline V gene has CDR1 SGHAT and CDR2 FQDESV (reference sequence). The CDR3 extends over 15 amino acids. Deletions cut 2 bases from V and 3 bases from J, with 11 bases between. The DNA of the CDR3 is TGTGCCAGCAGCTTACAGGGGGGGAACTACAATGAGCAGTTCTTC. This encodes CASSLQGGNYNEQFF.

The chain is built from TRBV19 and TRBJ2-3; 9 bases agree with TRBD2. Germline CDR1 is LNHDA and CDR2 is SQIVND (reference sequence). Unmatched junction bases numbered 5, after V lost 6 bases and J lost 4 bases. The CDR3 runs 14 residues. The CDR3 here is CASRRKREADTQYF. The CDR3 nucleotides read TGTGCCAGTAGACGTAAGCGGGAGGCAGATACGCAGTATTTT.

V is TRBV2 and J is TRBJ2-5; 9 positions match TRBD1. CDR1 is SNHLY and CDR2 is FYNNEI in the germline V gene. The CDR3 has 17 amino acids. The V segment lost 2 bases and the J segment 5 bases; nucleotides outside the gene matches: 12. The CDR3 coding sequence is TGTGCCAGCAGTGAATCGGCGAGGGGACAGGGTAGGGAGACCCAGTACTTC. Translated, it gives CASSESARGQGRETQYF. The full variable domain, completed using reference TRBV2 and TRBJ2-5, is EPEVTQTPSHQVTQMGQEVILRCVPISNHLYFYWYRQILGQKVEFLVSFYNNEISEKSEIFDDQFSVERPDGSNFTLKIRSTKLEDSAMYFCASSESARGQGRETQYFGPGTRLLVL.

The chain is built from TRBV5-4 and TRBJ1-2, with 8 nucleotides matching TRBD1. The CDR3 runs to 15 residues. The V gene's germline CDR1 is SGHNT and CDR2 YYREEE (reference sequence). The V and J ends lost 0 bases and 2 bases, in that order; junction bases with no gene match: 3. CDR3: CASSLGTGTNYGYTF. The CDR3 nucleotides are TGTGCCAGCAGCTTGGGGACAGGGACGAACTATGGCTACACCTTC.

For this clone: The sample contains more than one DNA sequence encoding this CDR3. The chain is built from TRBV7-6 and TRBJ2-1, with unresolved D. The CDR3 is 12 residues long. The germline CDR1 and CDR2 sequences are SGHVS and FNYEAQ. V lost 1 base to trimming and J lost 7 bases, with 5 bases between them. CDR3 sequence: CASSLVENEQFF. CDR3 nucleotide sequence: TGTGCCAGCAGCTTAGTGGAGAATGAGCAGTTCTTC.